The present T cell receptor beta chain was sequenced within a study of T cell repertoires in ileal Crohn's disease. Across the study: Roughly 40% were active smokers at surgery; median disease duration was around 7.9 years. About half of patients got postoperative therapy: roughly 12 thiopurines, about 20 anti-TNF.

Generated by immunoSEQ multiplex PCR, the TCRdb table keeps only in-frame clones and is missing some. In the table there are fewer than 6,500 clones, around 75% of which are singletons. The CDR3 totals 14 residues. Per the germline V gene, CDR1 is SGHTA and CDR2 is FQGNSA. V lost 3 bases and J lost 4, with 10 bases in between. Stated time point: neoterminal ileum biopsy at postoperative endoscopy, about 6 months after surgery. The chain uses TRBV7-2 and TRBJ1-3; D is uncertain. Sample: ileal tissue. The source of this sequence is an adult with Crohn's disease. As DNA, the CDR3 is TGTGCCAGCAGCTTGGGGTTATCAGGAAACACCATATATTTT. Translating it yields CASSLGLSGNTIYF. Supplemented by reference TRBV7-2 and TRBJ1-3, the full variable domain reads GAGVSQSPSNKVTEKGKDVELRCDPISGHTALYWYRQSLGQGLEFLIYFQGNSAPDKSGLPSDRFSAERTGGSVSTLTIQRTQQEDSAVYLCASSLGLSGNTIYFGEGSWLTVV.